Following are 29 T cell receptor beta chains from one sample sequenced in a study of cytomegalovirus exposure and HLA in healthy donors. PCR amplification relied on 60 Vbeta primers (plus 13 Jbeta primers). The method was immunoSEQ multiplex PCR; TCRdb's version includes in-frame clones alone and lacks a portion of them. The repertoire shows fewer than 85,000 clones; the top ten hold around 5%. Sequencing used PBMCs. The origin of the receptors is a woman aged 40 to 49 in good health and CMV-seropositive.

V usage is TRBV5-1 and J usage is TRBJ2-1; weak D call: TRBD1 (6 bases). Trimming removed 5 bases from V and 10 bases from J, with 16 bases in between. Germline V gene sequence: CDR1 SGHRS, CDR2 YFSETQ. The CDR3 sequence is 13 residues long. CDR3 in amino acids: CASSIQDSGEQFF. The CDR3 DNA reads TGCGCCAGCAGTATCCAGGACAGCGGCGAGCAGTTCTTC. The whole variable domain, filled in from reference TRBV5-1 and TRBJ2-1, reads KAGVTQTPRYLIKTRGQQVTLSCSPISGHRSVSWYQQTPGQGLQFLFEYFSETQRNKGNFPGRFSGRQFSNSRSEMNVSTLELGDSALYLCASSIQDSGEQFFGPGTRLTVL.

This chain connects TRBV7-2 to TRBJ1-2; D is unclear. Germline V gives CDR1 SGHTA, CDR2 FQGNSA. Trimming removed 1 base from V and 3 bases from J, with 9 bases in between. This CDR3 region has 14 residues. CDR3 sequence: CASSLGNSYYGYTF. In nucleotides, the CDR3 is TGTGCCAGCAGCTTAGGAAACAGCTACTATGGCTACACCTTC.

CDR3 protein: CASSLPRDRVDEQYF. In nucleotides, the CDR3 is TGTGCCAGCAGCCTCCCCCGGGACAGGGTAGACGAGCAGTACTTC. The rearrangement links TRBV7-9 to TRBJ2-7; 9 nucleotides agree with TRBD1. The CDR3 covers 15 residues. Germline CDR1 SEHNR, CDR2 FQNEAQ (reference sequence). J gave up 5 bases and V 5 bases, and 10 bases lay outside the gene matches.

The rearrangement links TRBV29-1 to TRBJ2-2; D may be TRBD2 (6 bases). The CDR3 covers 12 residues. V was shortened by 8 bases and J by 7 bases, with 14 bases between the two germline ends. Germline values: CDR1 SQVTM, CDR2 ANQGSEA. The CDR3 coding sequence is TGCAGCTTGGGCGGGCGGGGCGGGGAGCTGTTTTTT. Encoded protein: CSLGGRGGELFF.

The chain combines TRBV28 with TRBJ2-7, with D perhaps TRBD1 (6 bases). Per germline, CDR1 MDHEN and CDR2 SYDVKM. V was trimmed by 5 bases and J by 4 bases, leaving 15 bases between them. This CDR3 spans 14 amino acids. The CDR3: CASSRPGHLYEQYF. DNA of the CDR3: TGTGCCAGCAGTCGACCGGGACATCTTTACGAGCAGTACTTC.

This chain links TRBV4-2 with TRBJ1-2, with D uncertain. Trimming removed 1 base from V and 4 bases from J, with 16 bases in between. Germline values: CDR1 LGHNA, CDR2 YNFKEQ. The CDR3 has 16 residues. The CDR3 region has the DNA TGTGCCAGCAGCCAAGGGGTAGACACCTCGATCTATGGCTACACCTTC. Residues: CASSQGVDTSIYGYTF.

This chain connects TRBV18 to TRBJ2-3, with 11 nucleotides matching TRBD2. With V trimmed by 4 bases and J by 4 bases, 7 bases remained unmatched. The CDR3 covers 16 residues. Germline CDR1 reads KGHSH; CDR2 reads LQKENI. In DNA form, the CDR3 reads TGTGCCAGCTCACTTACTAGCGGGAGAACCCCAGATACGCAGTATTTT. Protein product: CASSLTSGRTPDTQYF.

The J gene is TRBJ2-5, the V gene TRBV2; 8 positions match TRBD2. Germline V gene data show CDR1 as SNHLY and CDR2 as FYNNEI. The CDR3 totals 14 residues. V shed 5 bases and J 5 bases; nucleotides not matched to a gene: 7. CDR3 DNA sequence: TGTGCCAGCAGTTCAGCGGGAGACGGGGAGACCCAGTACTTC. Its protein product is CASSSAGDGETQYF.

The V call is TRBV19, the J call TRBJ2-3, with D possibly matching TRBD2 (7 bases). There are 18 residues in the CDR3. The V and J ends lost 7 bases and 2 bases respectively, with 25 bases between them. Germline V gives CDR1 LNHDA, CDR2 SQIVND (reference sequence). Written as DNA, the CDR3 is TGTGCCAGTATCAAACGGGCCCGTGGGGGGGGGCACACAGATACGCAGTATTTT. Translation gives CASIKRARGGGHTDTQYF.

The V gene is TRBV7-2, the J gene TRBJ1-3, with TRBD1 matching 7 bases. J was trimmed by 3 bases and V by 5 bases; bases with no gene match: 4. The CDR3 loop spans 14 amino acids. From germline, CDR1 is SGHTA and CDR2 FQGNSA. CDR3 region: CASSDDRVGNTIYF. In DNA, the CDR3 is TGTGCCAGCAGCGACGACAGGGTTGGAAACACCATATATTTT.

The V gene is TRBV2, the J gene TRBJ2-7; TRBD1 is a possible D gene (6 bases). CDR3 length equals 16 residues. V was shortened by 3 bases and J by 0 bases, with 15 bases between the two germline ends. Per germline, CDR1 SNHLY and CDR2 FYNNEI. CDR3: CASSEVGRGSSYEQYF. CDR3 DNA sequence: TGTGCCAGCAGTGAGGTAGGCAGGGGAAGCTCCTACGAGCAGTACTTC.

In DNA, the CDR3 is TGTGCCACCATTCAGGGGGACGCAGATACGCAGTATTTT. Translation gives CATIQGDADTQYF. J is TRBJ2-3 and V is TRBV19; TRBD1 agrees at 7 bases. The J segment lost 4 bases and the V segment lost 10 bases, leaving 8 bases of the junction unmatched. The length of the CDR3 is 13 residues. The germline gives CDR1 LNHDA, CDR2 SQIVND (reference sequence).

The chain joins TRBV30 to TRBJ2-7, with D perhaps matching TRBD1 (6 bases). The germline V gene encodes CDR1 GTSNPN and CDR2 SVGIG (reference sequence). V was cut by 3 bases and J by 1 base, with 10 bases left in between. This CDR3 has 13 amino acids. The CDR3 loop reads CAWSRDISYEQYF. CDR3 nucleotides: TGTGCCTGGAGCCGGGACATTTCCTACGAGCAGTACTTC.

This chain uses TRBV4-1 with TRBJ2-7, with 9 positions matching TRBD2. The CDR3 runs to 16 residues. Germline V gene lookup returns CDR1 MGHRA and CDR2 YSYEKL. V lost 0 bases, J lost 0 bases, and 3 bases stayed unmatched. CDR3 residues: CASSQDSGGHSYEQYF. Here the CDR3 DNA reads TGCGCCAGCAGCCAAGATAGCGGGGGTCACTCCTACGAGCAGTACTTC.

The chain joins TRBV2 to TRBJ1-6; 7 positions match TRBD1. The length of the CDR3 is 16 residues. Trimming took 9 bases from V and 10 from J; bases not matched to a gene: 18. Germline loops: CDR1 SNHLY, CDR2 FYNNEI. The CDR3 coding sequence is TGTGCCAGTGGGGGACAGACCAGGGTGGTTGGATCACCCCTCCACTTT. This gives the protein CASGGQTRVVGSPLHF.

In DNA, the CDR3 is TGTGCCAGCAGCGTAGGCGTGGGACAGGGGGCCCCGAGTGAGCAGTTCTTC. Protein product: CASSVGVGQGAPSEQFF. This chain joins TRBV9 and TRBJ2-1; 12 nucleotides line up with TRBD1. The length of the CDR3 is 17 residues. J lost 9 bases, V lost 0 bases, and 10 bases had no gene match. The germline gives CDR1 SGDLS, CDR2 YYNGEE.

The J gene is TRBJ2-1, the V gene TRBV7-9, with 7 bases that match TRBD2. The germline CDR1 and CDR2 sequences are SEHNR and FQNEAQ (reference sequence). This CDR3 contains 19 residues. J lost 8 bases, V lost 1 base, and 20 bases had no gene match. The CDR3: CASSLEWSGTRRDLYEQFF. In DNA, the CDR3 is TGTGCCAGCAGCTTAGAATGGAGCGGGACTCGGAGGGATTTGTATGAGCAGTTCTTC.

J is TRBJ2-1 and V is TRBV9; TRBD2 is a possible D gene (6 bases). This CDR3 spans 12 amino acids. Germline V gene sequence: CDR1 SGDLS, CDR2 YYNGEE. The ends were cut back, 8 bases at V and 10 bases at J, with 16 bases in the middle. The DNA for the CDR3 is TGTGCCAGGACCCCCGGGACTGGGGAGCAGTTCTTC. Translating it yields CARTPGTGEQFF.

The rearrangement links TRBV27 to TRBJ1-5, with TRBD1 matching 8 bases. From germline, CDR1 is MNHEY and CDR2 SMNVEV (reference sequence). CDR3 length: 15 residues. Germline trimming cut 3 bases from V and 6 bases from J; bases unmatched to any gene: 7. The CDR3 region is CASSLDPQGAQPQHF. DNA for the CDR3: TGTGCCAGCAGTTTGGATCCGCAGGGGGCTCAGCCCCAGCATTTT.

The CDR3 DNA follows: TGTGCCACGAGCGGGGGTGAAGTTCGGTTCTACGAGCAGTACTTC. This gives the protein CATSGGEVRFYEQYF. The V and J genes are TRBV7-9 and TRBJ2-5; 8 bases align to TRBD2. The J call may be incorrect, as the DNA end agrees better with TRBJ2-7. Germline V gene data show CDR1 as SEHNR and CDR2 as FQNEAQ (reference sequence). The CDR3 is made up of 15 amino acids.

The V gene is TRBV5-5, the J gene TRBJ2-7; 10 bases are a match to TRBD1. V lost 0 bases and J lost 5; bases outside the gene matches: 2. The CDR3 is 14 amino acids. The germline CDR1 and CDR2 sequences are SGHKS and YYEKEE (reference sequence). This CDR3 is CASSLVGQGNEQYF. The CDR3 region has the DNA TGTGCCAGCAGCTTGGTGGGACAGGGGAACGAGCAGTACTTC.

J is TRBJ2-7 and V is TRBV5-4; the match to TRBD2 covers 13 bases. This CDR3 region has 16 residues. Germline trimming cut 4 bases from V and 2 bases from J; bases unmatched to any gene: 6. Per the germline V gene, CDR1 is SGHNT and CDR2 is YYREEE (reference sequence). DNA of the CDR3: TGTGCCAGCAGCCCGTCCGGGACTAGCGGGACCTACGAGCAGTACTTC. It is translated as CASSPSGTSGTYEQYF.

The CDR3 spells CASSLDRPFSEYF. The CDR3 DNA sequence: TGTGCCAGCAGCTTAGACCGACCATTCAGCGAGTACTTC. This chain links TRBV7-9 with TRBJ2-7; D is uncertain. Germline V gene lookup returns CDR1 SEHNR and CDR2 FQNEAQ (reference sequence). The CDR3 totals 13 residues. V was trimmed by 1 base and J by 11 bases, leaving 15 bases between them.

The V call is TRBV27, the J call TRBJ2-1, with D tentatively TRBD2 (7 bases). The CDR3 length is 16 residues. CDR1 MNHEY and CDR2 SMNVEV come from the germline V gene (reference sequence). V lost 1 base to trimming and J lost 0 bases, with 10 bases between them. The CDR3 sequence is CASSLWGGSSYNEQFF. DNA for the CDR3: TGTGCCAGCAGTTTATGGGGGGGCAGCTCCTACAATGAGCAGTTCTTC.

This chain uses TRBV9 with TRBJ2-7, with D possibly matching TRBD2 (5 bases). The CDR3 is 14 residues long. Germline CDR1 reads SGDLS; CDR2 reads YYNGEE. The V gene lost 4 bases and the J gene lost 6 bases, with 17 bases spanning the gap. The CDR3 DNA follows: TGTGCCAGCAGCCCGGCGGGCGCATTCGGCGAGCAGTACTTC. It is translated as CASSPAGAFGEQYF.

This chain links TRBV11-2 with TRBJ2-5, with 8 bases fitting TRBD1. The V gene's germline CDR1 is SGHAT and CDR2 FQNNGV. J was trimmed by 3 bases and V by 0 bases; bases with no gene match: 0. This CDR3 contains 14 residues. CDR3 nucleotides: TGTGCCAGCAGCTTAGAACAGGGGGAAGAGACCCAGTACTTC. Protein product: CASSLEQGEETQYF.

The chain links TRBV5-1 to TRBJ2-5, with D possibly being TRBD2 (6 bases). TRBJ2-7 explains the end of the DNA better; the J call may be wrong. This CDR3 is built from 13 residues. Looked up from germline, CDR1 is SGHRS and CDR2 is YFSETQ. Here the CDR3 reads CASSLWPSDEQYF. For the CDR3, the DNA is TGCGCCAGCAGCTTGTGGCCTAGCGACGAGCAGTACTTC.

This sequence joins TRBV18 and TRBJ1-1; possible D gene TRBD1, 5 bases. The CDR3 is 13 amino acids. Germline V CDR1 and CDR2: KGHSH, LQKENI. Trimming stripped 4 bases from V and 1 base from J, with 7 bases between. The CDR3, as DNA: TGTGCCAGCTCACAGGGGAAGAACACTGAAGCTTTCTTT. Encoded protein: CASSQGKNTEAFF.

J is TRBJ1-3 and V is TRBV5-1; 7 nucleotides line up with TRBD1. The V gene's germline CDR1 is SGHRS and CDR2 YFSETQ. This CDR3 is built from 22 residues. With 0 bases clipped from V and 2 bases from J, the junction kept 23 bases outside the gene matches. This chain's CDR3 is CASSLAVTGISSFGHAGNTIYF. The CDR3 nucleotides read TGCGCCAGCAGCTTGGCAGTGACAGGGATCTCCTCCTTTGGGCACGCTGGAAACACCATATATTTT.